The next 8 T cell receptor beta chains were all read from a single sample in a study of OX40 agonist ivuxolimab in advanced cancers. Assay used: immunoSEQ multiplex PCR; TCRdb lists only in-frame clones, some missing. This table has around 100,000 clones, roughly 89% appearing once. The sample here was CD4+ or CD8+ T cells sorted from blood, taken in a trial of the OX40 agonist ivuxolimab. The receptors shown here come from an adult with an advanced solid tumor such as melanoma, head and neck, liver or kidney cancer.

The chain recombines TRBV7-2 with TRBJ2-1, with TRBD2 matching over 12 bases. The germline gives CDR1 SGHTA, CDR2 FQGNSA. The CDR3 length is 16 residues. V lost 6 bases, J lost 4 bases, and 7 bases stayed unmatched. CDR3 DNA: TGTGCCAGCAGTAAAACCGGGACTAGCGGGTACAATGAGCAGTTCTTC. Protein sequence: CASSKTGTSGYNEQFF.

V is TRBV11-2 and J is TRBJ2-3; D is possibly TRBD2 (6 bases). The germline gives CDR1 SGHAT, CDR2 FQNNGV. Trimming cost V 5 bases and J 3 bases, with 15 bases left between them. The CDR3 loop spans 15 amino acids. The CDR3 reads CASSGVGGRTDTQYF. CDR3 sequence (DNA): TGTGCCAGCAGCGGGGTCGGGGGAAGAACAGATACGCAGTATTTT.

V and J are TRBV19 and TRBJ1-5, with D maybe TRBD1 (5 bases). Trimming removed 5 bases from V and 4 bases from J, with 27 bases in between. The CDR3 contains 19 residues. Per the germline V gene, CDR1 is LNHDA and CDR2 is SQIVND (reference sequence). The CDR3 sequence: CASSFRQSTRRLPNQPQHF. As DNA, the CDR3 is TGTGCCAGTAGTTTCCGACAGTCTACCCGGAGGCTACCGAATCAGCCCCAGCATTTT.

V is TRBV5-1 and J is TRBJ2-7, with TRBD2 identical over 7 bases. V lost 0 bases to trimming and J lost 6 bases; unmatched junction nucleotides: 9. The CDR3 has 15 amino acids. Germline V gene data show CDR1 as SGHRS and CDR2 as YFSETQ. The CDR3 DNA sequence: TGCGCCAGCAGCTTGGTTGGCGCGGGAGTTTCCGAGCAGTACTTC. It translates to CASSLVGAGVSEQYF.

The chain recombines TRBV5-1 with TRBJ2-3; 8 nucleotides agree with TRBD2. Looked up from germline, CDR1 is SGHRS and CDR2 is YFSETQ. With 5 bases clipped from V and 2 bases from J, the junction kept 16 bases outside the gene matches. CDR3 length equals 18 residues. CDR3 DNA sequence: TGCGCCAGCAGGAGAGGAGGGGCCGGACTAGCAGCCACAGATACGCAGTATTTT. Protein: CASRRGGAGLAATDTQYF.

The chain joins TRBV2 to TRBJ1-5; D is undetermined. Trimming stripped 0 bases from V and 0 bases from J, with 9 bases between. The CDR3 covers 16 residues. In germline, CDR1 is SNHLY, CDR2 FYNNEI. CDR3 sequence: CASSEALGNSNQPQHF. The CDR3 bases are TGTGCCAGCAGTGAAGCGCTCGGTAATAGCAATCAGCCCCAGCATTTT.

This chain's CDR3 is CASSLGTGVLNTEAFF. The CDR3 nucleotides read TGCGCCAGCAGCTTAGGGACAGGGGTTTTGAACACTGAAGCTTTCTTT. The chain has TRBV5-1 and TRBJ1-1; TRBD1 aligns across 10 bases. J lost 0 bases, V lost 2 bases, and 4 bases had no gene match. This CDR3 is built from 16 residues. Germline values: CDR1 SGHRS, CDR2 YFSETQ. Combining the CDR3 with reference TRBV5-1 and TRBJ1-1 gives the whole variable domain KAGVTQTPRYLIKTRGQQVTLSCSPISGHRSVSWYQQTPGQGLQFLFEYFSETQRNKGNFPGRFSGRQFSNSRSEMNVSTLELGDSALYLCASSLGTGVLNTEAFFGQGTRLTVV.

V and J are TRBV11-2 and TRBJ2-1, with a tentative D call TRBD1 (6 bases). Germline V CDR1 and CDR2: SGHAT, FQNNGV. V gave up 4 bases and J gave up 2 bases, with 15 bases separating them. There are 16 residues in the CDR3. DNA of the CDR3: TGTGCCAGCAGCTGGGGTAGTGGGGGCCCCTACAATGAGCAGTTCTTC. As protein: CASSWGSGGPYNEQFF.